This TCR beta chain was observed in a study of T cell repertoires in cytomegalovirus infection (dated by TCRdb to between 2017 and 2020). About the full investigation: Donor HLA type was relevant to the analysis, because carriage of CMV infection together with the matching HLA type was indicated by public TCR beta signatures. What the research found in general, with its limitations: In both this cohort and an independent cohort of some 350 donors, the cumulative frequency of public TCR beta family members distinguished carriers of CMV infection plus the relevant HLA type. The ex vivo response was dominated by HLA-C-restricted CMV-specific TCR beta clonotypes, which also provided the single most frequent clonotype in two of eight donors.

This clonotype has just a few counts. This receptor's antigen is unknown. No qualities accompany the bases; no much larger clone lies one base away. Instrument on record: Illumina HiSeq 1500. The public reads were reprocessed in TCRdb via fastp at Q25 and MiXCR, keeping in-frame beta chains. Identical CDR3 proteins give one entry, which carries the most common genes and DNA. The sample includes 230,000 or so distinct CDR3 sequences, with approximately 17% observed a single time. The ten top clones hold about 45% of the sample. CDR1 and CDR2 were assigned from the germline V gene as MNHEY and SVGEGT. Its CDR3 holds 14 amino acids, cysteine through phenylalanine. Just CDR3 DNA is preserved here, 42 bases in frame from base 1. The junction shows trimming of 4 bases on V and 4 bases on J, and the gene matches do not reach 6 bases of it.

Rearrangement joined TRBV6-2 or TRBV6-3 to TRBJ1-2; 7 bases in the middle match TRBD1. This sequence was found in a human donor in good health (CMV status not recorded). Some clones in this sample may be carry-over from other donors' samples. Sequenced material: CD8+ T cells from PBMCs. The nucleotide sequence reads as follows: TGTGCCAGCAGTTCCACCGGGACAGCCTATGGCTACACCTTC. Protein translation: CASSSTGTAYGYTF.